The 20 T cell receptor beta chains given below trace back to one sample, sequenced in a study of blood T cell repertoires in COVID-19. Method: immunoSEQ multiplex PCR; TCRdb's copy keeps in-frame clones and lacks some. This table holds tens of thousands of clones, roughly 91% found once. The sample taken for sequencing was peripheral blood. The receptors come from a human donor in a cohort sampled during active COVID-19.

This rearrangement joins TRBV11-3 to TRBJ2-2; D might be TRBD2 (6 bases). This CDR3 comprises 15 residues. Per the germline V gene, CDR1 is SGHNT and CDR2 is YENEEA. The ends were cut back, 5 bases at V and 1 base at J, with 11 bases in the middle. CDR3 nucleotides: TGTGCCAGCAGCACGGGACTCAAGAACACCGGGGAGCTGTTTTTT. This gives the protein CASSTGLKNTGELFF.

The J gene is TRBJ2-5, the V gene TRBV3-1 (or the pseudogene TRBV3-2), with 9 bases identical to TRBD2. The CDR3 loop spans 16 amino acids. CDR1 is LGHDT and CDR2 is YNNKEL in the germline V gene (reference sequence). V gave up 4 bases and J gave up 1 base; unmatched junction bases: 7. The DNA of the CDR3 is TGTGCCAGCAGCCTTATGACGGGACTAGCCCAAGAGACCCAGTACTTC. This encodes CASSLMTGLAQETQYF.

The chain links TRBV11-2 to TRBJ1-2; possible D gene TRBD1, 5 bases. Deletions cut 5 bases from V and 2 bases from J, with 18 bases between. The CDR3 length is 16 residues. Germline loops: CDR1 SGHAT, CDR2 FQNNGV. CDR3 nucleotides: TGTGCCAGCAGCCACCCAGCGGGACGGACAAACTATGGCTACACCTTC. Its protein product is CASSHPAGRTNYGYTF.

The rearrangement joins TRBV3-1 (or the pseudogene TRBV3-2) to TRBJ2-1; 9 bases match TRBD2. Germline V gene sequence: CDR1 LGHDT, CDR2 YNNKEL (reference sequence). CDR3 length: 16 amino acids. V lost 4 bases, J lost 3 bases, and 7 bases stayed unmatched. For the CDR3, the DNA is TGTGCCAGCAGCCCGACCGGGACTAGCTACTACAATGAGCAGTTCTTC. The encoded protein is CASSPTGTSYYNEQFF.

J is TRBJ1-2 and V is TRBV7-2; 8 bases fit TRBD1. The V gene end was trimmed by 2 bases and the J gene end by 7 bases; junction bases not matched to a gene: 0. This CDR3 contains 12 residues. Germline V gene sequence: CDR1 SGHTA, CDR2 FQGNSA. CDR3 region: CASSLQGAGYTF. CDR3 in DNA: TGTGCCAGCAGCTTACAGGGGGCTGGCTACACCTTC.

The genes are TRBV3-1 (or the pseudogene TRBV3-2) and TRBJ2-7, with unresolved D. Germline-derived CDR1 and CDR2 are LGHDT and YNNKEL (reference sequence). The CDR3 sequence is 12 residues long. Trimming removed 4 bases from V and 2 bases from J, with 6 bases in between. The CDR3: CASSRTAYEQYF. In DNA form, the CDR3 reads TGTGCCAGCAGCCGAACAGCCTACGAGCAGTACTTC.

This clone has only one observation. The J gene is TRBJ2-1, the V gene TRBV19, with TRBD2 identical over 10 bases. The CDR3 extends over 15 amino acids. The J segment lost 3 bases and the V segment lost 3 bases, leaving 2 bases of the junction unmatched. Germline V gene data show CDR1 as LNHDA and CDR2 as SQIVND (reference sequence). This chain's CDR3 is CASSIASGSYNEQFF. The DNA of the CDR3 is TGTGCCAGTAGTATCGCTAGCGGGAGCTACAATGAGCAGTTCTTC.

The V gene is TRBV11-1, the J gene TRBJ2-7; D gene uncertain. V shed 3 bases and J shed 0 bases, with 6 bases lying between them. The CDR3 is 13 amino acids. Germline CDR1 reads SGHAT; CDR2 reads FQDESV (reference sequence). The CDR3 sequence: CASSLRFSYEQYF. CDR3 DNA: TGTGCCAGCAGCTTGAGATTCTCCTACGAGCAGTACTTC.

The CDR3 nucleotides read TGTGCCAGCAGACCGCGCGAACAGGGGCCTGAAGCTTTCTTT. Encoded protein: CASRPREQGPEAFF. This rearrangement joins TRBV6-5 to TRBJ1-1, with 7 nucleotides matching TRBD1. The germline V gene has CDR1 MNHEY and CDR2 SVGAGI. The CDR3 covers 14 residues. The V and J ends lost 6 bases and 6 bases, in that order; junction bases with no gene match: 10.

J is TRBJ2-6 and V is TRBV19; no clear D. This CDR3 is 13 amino acids long. CDR1 and CDR2 from the germline V gene are LNHDA and SQIVND (reference sequence). Trimming took off 7 bases at V and 1 base at J, with 5 bases between the two ends. The CDR3 loop reads CASTVSGANVLTF. The CDR3 nucleotides are TGTGCCAGTACTGTATCTGGGGCCAACGTCCTGACTTTC.

The chain couples TRBV3-1 (or the pseudogene TRBV3-2) to TRBJ1-1; a weak D match, TRBD1 (6 bases). V was clipped by 5 bases and J by 1 base, with 11 bases between them. The CDR3 is 14 amino acids. Germline values: CDR1 LGHDT, CDR2 YNNKEL (reference sequence). In DNA form, the CDR3 reads TGTGCCAGCAGCTTCCGGACAGCGAACACTGAAGCTTTCTTT. It codes for CASSFRTANTEAFF.

In its sample, this clone was seen once. The rearrangement uses TRBV30 and TRBJ2-7, with D possibly matching TRBD2 (6 bases). CDR3 length: 11 residues. Trimming shortened V by 3 bases and J by 8 bases, and 11 bases separated the two germline ends. Germline values: CDR1 GTSNPN, CDR2 SVGIG (reference sequence). Here the CDR3 reads CAWRSGGKQYF. CDR3 nucleotide sequence: TGTGCCTGGAGAAGTGGGGGGAAGCAGTACTTC.

V gene TRBV28 combines with J gene TRBJ1-5; the D is unclear. CDR3 length: 14 residues. The V gene lost 6 bases and the J gene lost 3 bases, with 12 bases spanning the gap. Germline V gene lookup returns CDR1 MDHEN and CDR2 SYDVKM. This CDR3 is CASSLAGPNQPQHF. CDR3 bases: TGTGCCAGCAGCTTAGCGGGTCCCAATCAGCCCCAGCATTTT.

This chain links TRBV6-5 with TRBJ1-5; D might be TRBD1 (6 bases). V shed 7 bases and J shed 3 bases, with 13 bases lying between them. The CDR3 runs 14 residues. Germline V gene data show CDR1 as MNHEY and CDR2 as SVGAGI. The CDR3 region is CASKGEGSNQPQHF. CDR3 in DNA: TGTGCCAGCAAGGGGGAGGGATCCAATCAGCCCCAGCATTTT.

This chain connects TRBV5-1 to TRBJ1-6; D perhaps matches TRBD1 (6 bases). This CDR3 comprises 13 residues. V was clipped by 3 bases and J by 8 bases, with 9 bases between them. CDR1 SGHRS and CDR2 YFSETQ come from the germline V gene. The CDR3 bases are TGCGCCAGCAGCTCGGACAGCCATTCACCCCTCCACTTT. Translation gives CASSSDSHSPLHF.

The rearrangement uses TRBV7-8 and TRBJ1-5, with a tentative D call TRBD1 (5 bases). The CDR3 extends over 15 amino acids. Trimming shortened V by 5 bases and J by 7 bases, and 18 bases separated the two germline ends. CDR1 SGHVS and CDR2 FQNEAQ come from the germline V gene. CDR3 DNA: TGTGCCAGCAGCGTACGGCGGGGACCCCAACAGCCCCAGCATTTT. Protein product: CASSVRRGPQQPQHF.

This clone was counted once. The chain combines TRBV19 with TRBJ2-1; weak D call: TRBD1 (7 bases). V shed 5 bases and J shed 6 bases, with 17 bases lying between them. Germline V CDR1 and CDR2: LNHDA, SQIVND (reference sequence). The CDR3 extends over 15 amino acids. CDR3 sequence (DNA): TGTGCCAGTAGTCTATCCCAGGGGGGTTTCAATGAGCAGTTCTTC. Translating gives CASSLSQGGFNEQFF.

The chain uses TRBV5-1 and TRBJ1-4; tentatively, D is TRBD1 (5 bases). This CDR3 is 15 amino acids long. In germline, CDR1 is SGHRS, CDR2 YFSETQ. Trimming took 0 bases from V and 6 from J, leaving 12 bases between them. Written as DNA, the CDR3 is TGCGCCAGCAGCTTGGCCAGTCAGGGATATGAAAAACTGTTTTTT. Translated: CASSLASQGYEKLFF.

V gene TRBV18 combines with J gene TRBJ2-1, with TRBD1 matching 10 bases. This CDR3 has 18 residues. Trimming cost V 1 base and J 3 bases; bases outside gene matches: 9. CDR1 KGHSH and CDR2 LQKENI come from the germline V gene. The CDR3 is CASSPLSDRGFRYNEQFF. The CDR3 DNA is TGTGCCAGCTCACCACTCTCGGACAGGGGGTTTCGCTACAATGAGCAGTTCTTC.

V is TRBV11-2 and J is TRBJ2-2; the D gene is possibly TRBD2 (7 bases). This CDR3 is built from 16 residues. Per the germline V gene, CDR1 is SGHAT and CDR2 is FQNNGV. Trimming stripped 5 bases from V and 3 bases from J, with 16 bases between. CDR3 sequence (DNA): TGTGCCAGCAGCCAGAGGGGGGGTATGGACACCGGGGAGCTGTTTTTT. Its protein is CASSQRGGMDTGELFF.